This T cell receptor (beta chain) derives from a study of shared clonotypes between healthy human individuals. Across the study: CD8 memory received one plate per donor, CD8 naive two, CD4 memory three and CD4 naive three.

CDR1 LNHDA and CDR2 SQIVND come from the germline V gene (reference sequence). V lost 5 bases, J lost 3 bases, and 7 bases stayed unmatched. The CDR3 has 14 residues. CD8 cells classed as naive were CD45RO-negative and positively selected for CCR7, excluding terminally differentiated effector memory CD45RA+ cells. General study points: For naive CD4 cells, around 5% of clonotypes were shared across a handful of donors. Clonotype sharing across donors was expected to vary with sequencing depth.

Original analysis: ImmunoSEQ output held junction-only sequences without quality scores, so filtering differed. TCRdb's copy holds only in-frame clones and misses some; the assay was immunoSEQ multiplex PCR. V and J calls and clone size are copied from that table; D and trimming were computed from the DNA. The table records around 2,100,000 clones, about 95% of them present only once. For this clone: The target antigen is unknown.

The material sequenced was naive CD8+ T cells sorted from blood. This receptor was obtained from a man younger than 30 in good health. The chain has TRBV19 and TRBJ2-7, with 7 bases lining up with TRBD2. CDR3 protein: CASSFGRGGYEQYF. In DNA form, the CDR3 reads TGTGCCAGTAGTTTCGGACGCGGGGGCTACGAGCAGTACTTC.